These T cell receptor beta chains were read from a single sample in a study of Ad26.COV2.S vaccination and SARS-CoV-2 variants. Here immunoSEQ multiplex PCR was the method, and the copy in TCRdb shows in-frame clones only, minus some. This table has hundreds of thousands of clones, 85% to 90% appearing once. Sequences were derived from peripheral blood, sampled in a trial of Ad26.COV2.S vaccine versus placebo. The receptors stem from a person between 18 and 60 years old who received the Ad26.COV2.S COVID-19 vaccine or a placebo. CDR3s include the opening cysteine and the closing phenylalanine or tryptophan. A D gene is named only where the DNA matches it firmly. Some rows have no size entry. The others give once, few or many, or a class for an expanded clone.

CDR3 protein: CSVGRSTGGEETQYF
CDR3 DNA: TGCAGCGTTGGGAGGTCGACTGGAGGAGAAGAGACCCAGTACTTC
clone size: -
J gene: TRBJ2-5
V gene: TRBV29-1
D gene: -

CDR3 protein: CASRGQGNGSPLHF
CDR3 DNA: TGTGCCAGCAGAGGACAGGGGAACGGTTCACCCCTCCACTTT
clone size: -
J gene: TRBJ1-6
V gene: TRBV6-4
D gene: TRBD1

CDR3 protein: CAWGAAGGRQYF
CDR3 DNA: TGTGCCTGGGGGGCCGCTGGGGGACGGCAGTACTTC
clone size: -
J gene: TRBJ2-7
V gene: TRBV30
D gene: -

CDR3 protein: CASSYSGTGQGSPLHF
CDR3 DNA: TGTGCCAGCAGTTACTCCGGGACAGGGCAGGGTTCACCCCTCCACTTT
clone size: -
J gene: TRBJ1-6
V gene: TRBV6-5
D gene: TRBD1

CDR3 protein: CASGGRTPPPQHF
CDR3 DNA: TGTGCCAGTGGTGGACGGACGCCCCCACCCCAGCATTTT
clone size: -
J gene: TRBJ1-5
V gene: TRBV19
D gene: -

CDR3 protein: CASSRTGETQYF
CDR3 DNA: TGTGCCAGCAGTAGGACTGGAGAGACCCAGTACTTC
clone size: -
J gene: TRBJ2-5
V gene: TRBV2
D gene: -

CDR3 protein: CASSWAGGSEQFF
CDR3 DNA: TGTGCCAGCAGTTGGGCGGGAGGCTCTGAGCAGTTCTTC
clone size: -
J gene: TRBJ2-1
V gene: TRBV12-3/TRBV12-4
D gene: TRBD2

CDR3 protein: CASSPSGFNYGYTF
CDR3 DNA: TGCGCCAGCAGCCCCTCCGGGTTTAACTATGGCTACACCTTC
clone size: -
J gene: TRBJ1-2
V gene: TRBV4-3
D gene: -

CDR3 protein: CASSYRGVTDTQYF
CDR3 DNA: TGTGCCAGCAGTTACAGGGGAGTAACAGATACGCAGTATTTT
clone size: -
J gene: TRBJ2-3
V gene: TRBV6-5
D gene: -

CDR3 protein: CASSLARWGNTEAFF
CDR3 DNA: TGTGCCAGCAGTTTGGCCAGGTGGGGCAACACTGAAGCTTTCTTT
clone size: once
J gene: TRBJ1-1
V gene: TRBV6-2/TRBV6-3
D gene: -